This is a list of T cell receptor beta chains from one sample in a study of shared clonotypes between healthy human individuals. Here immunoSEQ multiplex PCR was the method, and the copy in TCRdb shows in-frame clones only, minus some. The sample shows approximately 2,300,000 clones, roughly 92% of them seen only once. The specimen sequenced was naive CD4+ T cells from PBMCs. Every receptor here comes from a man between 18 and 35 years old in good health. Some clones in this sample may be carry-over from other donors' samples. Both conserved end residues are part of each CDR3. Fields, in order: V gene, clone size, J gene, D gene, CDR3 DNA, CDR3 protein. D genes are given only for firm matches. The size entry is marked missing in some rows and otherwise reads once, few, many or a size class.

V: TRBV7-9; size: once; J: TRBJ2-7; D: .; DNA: TGTGCCAGCAGCTCAGGGGGGGCTTCGAAAACCCAACTCTACGAGCAGTACTTC; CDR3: CASSSGGASKTQLYEQYF
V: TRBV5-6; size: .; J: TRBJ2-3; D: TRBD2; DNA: TGTGCCAGCAGCTTTCTAAGGTGGTTGGCGGGAGGGACAGATACGCAGTATTTT; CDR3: CASSFLRWLAGGTDTQYF
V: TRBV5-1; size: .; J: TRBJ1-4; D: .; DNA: TGCGCCAGCAGCTTAGGGCAAGGAGATGAAAAACTGTTTTTT; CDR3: CASSLGQGDEKLFF
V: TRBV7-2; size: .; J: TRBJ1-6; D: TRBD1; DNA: TGTGCCAGCAGCTTGACCGGGACAGGTCAATCACCCCTCCACTTT; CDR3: CASSLTGTGQSPLHF
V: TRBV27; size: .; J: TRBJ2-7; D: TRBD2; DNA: TGTGCCAGCAGTTGGGCTAGCGGGAGGGCCGGGTTCTACGAGCAGTACTTC; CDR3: CASSWASGRAGFYEQYF
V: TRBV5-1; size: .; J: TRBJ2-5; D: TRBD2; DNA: TGCGCCAGCAGCTTAGGGACTAGCGGGAGTCGTCTGGGTGAGACCCAGTACTTC; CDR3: CASSLGTSGSRLGETQYF
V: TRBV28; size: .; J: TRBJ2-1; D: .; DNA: TGTGCCAGCGGATCTAGGGGGGAGTGGGTCAATGAGCAGTTCTTC; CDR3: CASGSRGEWVNEQFF
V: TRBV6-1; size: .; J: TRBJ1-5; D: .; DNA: TGTGCCAGCAGTGAAGAAAGTGGGCCTTGGCCTCGCAATCAGCCCCAGCATTTT; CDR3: CASSEESGPWPRNQPQHF
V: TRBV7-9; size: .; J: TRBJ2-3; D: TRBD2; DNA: TGTGCCAGCAGCTCAGCATTCATACTAGCGGGAGGGCCGGGGGGCACGCAGTATTTT; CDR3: CASSSAFILAGGPGGTQYF
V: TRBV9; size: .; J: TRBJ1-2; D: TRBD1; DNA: TGTGCCAGCAGCCTGGAGGACAGGGTCGGCGGCTACACCTTC; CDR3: CASSLEDRVGGYTF
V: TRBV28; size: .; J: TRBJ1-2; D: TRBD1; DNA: TGTGCCAGCAGCACCACATTGGGACAGACTAACTATGGCTACACCTTC; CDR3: CASSTTLGQTNYGYTF
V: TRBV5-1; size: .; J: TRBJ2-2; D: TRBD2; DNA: TGCGCCAGCTCCCGGGGAGGGTCGTGGACCGGGGAGCTGTTTTTT; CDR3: CASSRGGSWTGELFF
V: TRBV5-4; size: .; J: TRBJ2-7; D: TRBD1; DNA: TGTGCCAGCAGCGCCCGACAGGGTGGCTACGAGCAGTACTTC; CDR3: CASSARQGGYEQYF
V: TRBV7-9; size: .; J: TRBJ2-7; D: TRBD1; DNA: TGTGCCAGCAGCTACGGGGACAGGGCCCACGAGCAGTACTTC; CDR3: CASSYGDRAHEQYF
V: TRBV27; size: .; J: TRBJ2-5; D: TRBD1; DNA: TGTGCCAGCAGCTACGGAGCCGGGACAGGGGAAGAGACCCAGTACTTC; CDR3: CASSYGAGTGEETQYF
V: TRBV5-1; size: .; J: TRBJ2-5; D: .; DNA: TGCGCCAGCAGCCGCTTAGACTCAAGGGGTGGGGAGACCCAGTACTTC; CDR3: CASSRLDSRGGETQYF
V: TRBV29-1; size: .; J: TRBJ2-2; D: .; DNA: TGCAGCGTCGGGCAAACAGGAAACACCGGGGAGCTGTTTTTT; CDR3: CSVGQTGNTGELFF
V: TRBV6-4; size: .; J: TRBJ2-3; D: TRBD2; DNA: TGTGCCAGCATAGGTGGTCTAGCGGGAGATTATGCAGATACGCAGTATTTT; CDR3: CASIGGLAGDYADTQYF
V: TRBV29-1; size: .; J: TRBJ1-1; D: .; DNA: TGCAGCGTTGTAGGTTTAGGGCCGGGCCTTACTGAAGCTTTCTTT; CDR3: CSVVGLGPGLTEAFF
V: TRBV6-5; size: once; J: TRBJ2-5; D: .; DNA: TGTGCCAGCAGTTATCGACGGGAAGAGACCCAGTACTTC; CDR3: CASSYRREETQYF
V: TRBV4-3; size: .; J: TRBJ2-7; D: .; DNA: TGCGCCAGCAGCCCACGTCACCCCTACGAGCAGTACTTC; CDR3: CASSPRHPYEQYF
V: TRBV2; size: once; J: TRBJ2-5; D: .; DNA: TGTGCCAGCAGAGGTTTACTGGGCAAGACCCAGTACTTC; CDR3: CASRGLLGKTQYF
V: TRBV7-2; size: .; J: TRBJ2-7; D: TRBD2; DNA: TGTGCCAGCAGCCCCCGGACTAGCGGGAGCTCCTACGAGCAGTACTTC; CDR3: CASSPRTSGSSYEQYF
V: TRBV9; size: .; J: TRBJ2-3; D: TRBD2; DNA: TGTGCCAGCAGCGTAGCTGGGACTAGCGGGACAGATACGCAGTATTTT; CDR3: CASSVAGTSGTDTQYF
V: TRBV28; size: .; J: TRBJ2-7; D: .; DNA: TGTGCCAGCAGTTTACGGGTCTACGAGCAGTACTTC; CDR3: CASSLRVYEQYF
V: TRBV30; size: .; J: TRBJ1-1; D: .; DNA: TGTGCCTGGAGTGTACTCTTGGGGGGTACTGAAGCTTTCTTT; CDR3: CAWSVLLGGTEAFF
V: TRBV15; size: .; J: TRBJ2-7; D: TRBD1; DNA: TGTGCCACCAGCAGAGATCTTCTCGGGACAGGGAACGAGCAGTACTTC; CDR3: CATSRDLLGTGNEQYF
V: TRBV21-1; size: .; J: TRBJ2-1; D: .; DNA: TGTGCCAGCAGCAAAGCCGGGGAGAGCTCCTACAATGAGCAGTTCTTC; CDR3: CASSKAGESSYNEQFF
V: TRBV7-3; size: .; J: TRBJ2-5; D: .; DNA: TGTGCCAGCAGCTTATCAGTCCACTCGGAGACCCAGTACTTC; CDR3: CASSLSVHSETQYF
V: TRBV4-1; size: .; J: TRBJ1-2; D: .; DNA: TGCGCCAGCAGCCCCAGGGAGTCTAACTATGGCTACACCTTC; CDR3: CASSPRESNYGYTF
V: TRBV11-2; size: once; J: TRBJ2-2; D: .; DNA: TGTGCCAGCAGCTTAATGGGGCAGAAGATTGGGGAGCTGTTTTTT; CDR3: CASSLMGQKIGELFF
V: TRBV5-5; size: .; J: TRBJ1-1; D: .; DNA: TGTGCCAGCAGCTCAACTTCTGAAGCTTTCTTT; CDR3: CASSSTSEAFF
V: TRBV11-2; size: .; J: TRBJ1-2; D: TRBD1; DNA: TGTGCCAGCAGCCACTTAGACAGGGCGGCCTATGGCTACACCTTC; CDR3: CASSHLDRAAYGYTF
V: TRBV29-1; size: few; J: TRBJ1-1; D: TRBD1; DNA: TGCAGCGTTGAAGACCACCTTTGGACAGGGTCGAACACTGAAGCTTTCTTT; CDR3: CSVEDHLWTGSNTEAFF
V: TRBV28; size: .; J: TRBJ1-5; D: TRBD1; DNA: TGTGCCAGCAGGGAACAGGGGCTGCATCAGCCCCAGCATTTT; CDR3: CASREQGLHQPQHF
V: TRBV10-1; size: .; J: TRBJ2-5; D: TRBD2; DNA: TGCGCCAGCAGCGGACTAGCGGATCAAGAGACCCAGTACTTC; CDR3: CASSGLADQETQYF
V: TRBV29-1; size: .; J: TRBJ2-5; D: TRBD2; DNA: TGCACCACTACAGGGCTAGCGGGAGGGTACGAGACCCAGTACTTC; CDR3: CTTTGLAGGYETQYF
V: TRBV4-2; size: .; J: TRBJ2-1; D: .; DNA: TGTGCCAGCAGCCAAACTAGTTCTGATGAGCAGTTCTTC; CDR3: CASSQTSSDEQFF